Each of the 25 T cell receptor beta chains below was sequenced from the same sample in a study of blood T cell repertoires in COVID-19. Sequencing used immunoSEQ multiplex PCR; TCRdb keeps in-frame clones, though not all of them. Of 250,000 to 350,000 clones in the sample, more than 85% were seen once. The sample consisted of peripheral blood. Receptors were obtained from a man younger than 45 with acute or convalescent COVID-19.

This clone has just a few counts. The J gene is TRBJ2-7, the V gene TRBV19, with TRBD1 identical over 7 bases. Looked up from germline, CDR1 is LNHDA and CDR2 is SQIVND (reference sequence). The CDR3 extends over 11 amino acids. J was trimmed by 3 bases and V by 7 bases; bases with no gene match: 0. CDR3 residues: CASTGGYEQYF. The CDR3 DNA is TGTGCCAGTACAGGGGGCTACGAGCAGTACTTC.

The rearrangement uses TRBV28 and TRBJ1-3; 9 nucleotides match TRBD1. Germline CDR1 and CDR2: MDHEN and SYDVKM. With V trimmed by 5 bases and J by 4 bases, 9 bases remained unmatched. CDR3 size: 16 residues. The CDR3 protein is CASSAGTGGTGNTIYF. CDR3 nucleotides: TGTGCCAGCAGTGCCGGAACAGGGGGCACAGGAAACACCATATATTTT.

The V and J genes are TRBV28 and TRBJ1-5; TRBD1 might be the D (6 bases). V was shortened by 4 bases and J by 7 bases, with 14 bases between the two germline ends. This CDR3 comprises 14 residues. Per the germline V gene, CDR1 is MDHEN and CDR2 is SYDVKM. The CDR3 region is CASSSKGGRQPQHF. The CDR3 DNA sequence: TGTGCCAGCAGTTCAAAGGGGGGGCGGCAGCCCCAGCATTTT.

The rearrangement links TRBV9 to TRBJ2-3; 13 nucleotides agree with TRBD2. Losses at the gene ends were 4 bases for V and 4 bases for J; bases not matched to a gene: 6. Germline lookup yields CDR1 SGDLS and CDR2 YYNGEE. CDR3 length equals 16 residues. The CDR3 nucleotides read TGTGCCAGCAGCCAAACTAGCGGGGGGGCCCCAGATACGCAGTATTTT. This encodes CASSQTSGGAPDTQYF.

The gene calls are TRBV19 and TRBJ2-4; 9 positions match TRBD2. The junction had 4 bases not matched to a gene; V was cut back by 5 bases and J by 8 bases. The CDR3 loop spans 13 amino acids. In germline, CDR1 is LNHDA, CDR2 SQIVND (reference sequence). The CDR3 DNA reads TGTGCCAGTAGTTCCCGACTAGCGGACATTCAGTACTTC. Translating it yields CASSSRLADIQYF.

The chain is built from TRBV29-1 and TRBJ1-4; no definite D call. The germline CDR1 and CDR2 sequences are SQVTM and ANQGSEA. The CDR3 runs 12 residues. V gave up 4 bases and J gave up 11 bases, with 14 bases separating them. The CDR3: CSVVAGSGKLFF. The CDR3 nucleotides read TGCAGCGTTGTGGCGGGATCGGGGAAACTGTTTTTT.

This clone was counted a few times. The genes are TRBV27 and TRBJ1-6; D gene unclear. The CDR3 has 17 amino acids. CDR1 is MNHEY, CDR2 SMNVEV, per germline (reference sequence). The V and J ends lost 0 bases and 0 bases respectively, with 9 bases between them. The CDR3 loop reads CASSLSGSFSYNSPLHF. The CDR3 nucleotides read TGTGCCAGCAGTTTATCCGGGTCTTTCTCCTATAATTCACCCCTCCACTTT.

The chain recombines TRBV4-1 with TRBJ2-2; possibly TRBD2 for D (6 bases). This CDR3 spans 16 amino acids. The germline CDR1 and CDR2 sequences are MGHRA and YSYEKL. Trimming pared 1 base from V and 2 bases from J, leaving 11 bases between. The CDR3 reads CASSQGEAGNTGELFF. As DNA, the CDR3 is TGCGCCAGCAGCCAAGGGGAGGCGGGAAACACCGGGGAGCTGTTTTTT.

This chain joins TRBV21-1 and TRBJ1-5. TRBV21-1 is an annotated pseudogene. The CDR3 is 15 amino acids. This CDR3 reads CASTPGSDSNQPQHF. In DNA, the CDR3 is TGTGCCAGCACCCCGGGTTCTGATAGCAATCAGCCCCAGCATTTT.

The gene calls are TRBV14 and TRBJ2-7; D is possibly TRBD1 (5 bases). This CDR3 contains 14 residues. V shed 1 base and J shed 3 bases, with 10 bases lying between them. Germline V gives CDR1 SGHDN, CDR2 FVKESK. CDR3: CASSQGKGIYEQYF. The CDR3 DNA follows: TGTGCCAGCAGCCAAGGCAAGGGGATCTACGAGCAGTACTTC.

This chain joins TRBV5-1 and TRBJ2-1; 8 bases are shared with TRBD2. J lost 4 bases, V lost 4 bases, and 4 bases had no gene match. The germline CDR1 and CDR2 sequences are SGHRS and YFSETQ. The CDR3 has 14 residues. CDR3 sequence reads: CASSPGGVYNEQFF. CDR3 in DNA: TGCGCCAGCAGCCCGGGGGGGGTATACAATGAGCAGTTCTTC.

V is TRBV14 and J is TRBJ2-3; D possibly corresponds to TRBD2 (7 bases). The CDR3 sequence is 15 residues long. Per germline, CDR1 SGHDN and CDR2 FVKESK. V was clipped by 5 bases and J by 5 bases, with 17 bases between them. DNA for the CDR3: TGTGCCAGCAGCGAGGTTTGGGGGGGGCAAGATACGCAGTATTTT. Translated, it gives CASSEVWGGQDTQYF. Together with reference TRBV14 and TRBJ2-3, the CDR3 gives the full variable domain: EAGVTQFPSHSVIEKGQTVTLRCDPISGHDNLYWYRRVMGKEIKFLLHFVKESKQDESGMPNNRFLAERTGGTYSTLKVQPAELEDSGVYFCASSEVWGGQDTQYFGPGTRLTVL.

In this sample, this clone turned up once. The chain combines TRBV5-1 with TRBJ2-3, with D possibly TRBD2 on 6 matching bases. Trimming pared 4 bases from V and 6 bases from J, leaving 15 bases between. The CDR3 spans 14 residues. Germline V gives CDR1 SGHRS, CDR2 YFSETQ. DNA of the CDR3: TGCGCCAGCAGCCTCGGCGGGGCCCACGATACGCAGTATTTT. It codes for CASSLGGAHDTQYF.

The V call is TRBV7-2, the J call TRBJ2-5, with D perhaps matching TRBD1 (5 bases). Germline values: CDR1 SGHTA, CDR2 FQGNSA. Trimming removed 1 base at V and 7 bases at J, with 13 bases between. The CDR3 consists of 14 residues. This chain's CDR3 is CASSLGPGKVTQYF. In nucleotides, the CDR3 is TGTGCCAGCAGCTTAGGTCCAGGGAAGGTGACCCAGTACTTC.

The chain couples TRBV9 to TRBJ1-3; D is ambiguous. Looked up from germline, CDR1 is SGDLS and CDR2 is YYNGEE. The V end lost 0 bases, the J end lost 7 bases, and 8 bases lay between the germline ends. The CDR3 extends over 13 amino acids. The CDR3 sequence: CASSVGPENTIYF. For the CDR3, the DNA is TGTGCCAGCAGCGTAGGCCCTGAGAACACCATATATTTT.

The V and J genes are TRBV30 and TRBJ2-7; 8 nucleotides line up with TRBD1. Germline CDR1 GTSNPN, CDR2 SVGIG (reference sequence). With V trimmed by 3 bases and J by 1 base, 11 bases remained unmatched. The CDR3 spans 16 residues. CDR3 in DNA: TGTGCCTGGAGGCCGGGACAGGAGTTACCATCCTACGAGCAGTACTTC. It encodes CAWRPGQELPSYEQYF.

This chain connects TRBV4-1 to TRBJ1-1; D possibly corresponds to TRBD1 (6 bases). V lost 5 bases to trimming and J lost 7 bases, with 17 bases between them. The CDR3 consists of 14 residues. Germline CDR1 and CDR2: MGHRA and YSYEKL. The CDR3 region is CASSEARGRGEAFF. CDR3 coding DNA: TGCGCCAGCAGCGAAGCAAGGGGGAGAGGTGAAGCTTTCTTT.

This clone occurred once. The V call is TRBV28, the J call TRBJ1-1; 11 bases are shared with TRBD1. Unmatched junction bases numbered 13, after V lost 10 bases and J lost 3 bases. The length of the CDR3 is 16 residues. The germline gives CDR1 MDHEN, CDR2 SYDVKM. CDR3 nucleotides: TGTGCCACCCATACCGGGACAGGGGGGCCACACACTGAAGCTTTCTTT. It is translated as CATHTGTGGPHTEAFF. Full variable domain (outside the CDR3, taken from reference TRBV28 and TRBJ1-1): DVKVTQSSRYLVKRTGEKVFLECVQDMDHENMFWYRQDPGLGLRLIYFSYDVKMKEKGDIPEGYSVSREKKERFSLILESASTNQTSMYLCATHTGTGGPHTEAFFGQGTRLTVV.

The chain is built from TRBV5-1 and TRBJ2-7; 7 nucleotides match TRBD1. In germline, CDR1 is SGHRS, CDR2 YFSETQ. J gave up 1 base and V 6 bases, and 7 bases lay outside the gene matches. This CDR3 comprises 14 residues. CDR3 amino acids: CASKIPGQSYEQYF. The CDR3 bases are TGCGCCAGCAAAATACCGGGACAGTCCTACGAGCAGTACTTC.

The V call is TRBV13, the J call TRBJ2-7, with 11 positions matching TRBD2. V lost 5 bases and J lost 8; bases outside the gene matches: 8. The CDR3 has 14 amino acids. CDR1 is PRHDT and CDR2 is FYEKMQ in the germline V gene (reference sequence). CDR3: CASSLSTSGAQQYF. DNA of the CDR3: TGTGCCAGCAGCCTCTCGACTAGCGGGGCGCAGCAGTACTTC.

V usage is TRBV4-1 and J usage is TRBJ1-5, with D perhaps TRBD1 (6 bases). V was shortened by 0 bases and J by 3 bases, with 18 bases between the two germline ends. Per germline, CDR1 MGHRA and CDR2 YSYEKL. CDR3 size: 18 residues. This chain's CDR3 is CASSQDQGGHRPNQPQHF. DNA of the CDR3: TGCGCCAGCAGCCAAGATCAAGGGGGACACCGACCCAATCAGCCCCAGCATTTT.

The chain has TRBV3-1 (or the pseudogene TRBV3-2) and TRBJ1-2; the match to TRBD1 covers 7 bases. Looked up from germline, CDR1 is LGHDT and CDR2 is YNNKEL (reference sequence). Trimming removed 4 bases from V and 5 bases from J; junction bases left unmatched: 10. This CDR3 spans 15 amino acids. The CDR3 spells CASSPRQGALYGYTF. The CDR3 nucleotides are TGTGCCAGCAGCCCTAGACAGGGCGCCTTGTATGGCTACACCTTC.

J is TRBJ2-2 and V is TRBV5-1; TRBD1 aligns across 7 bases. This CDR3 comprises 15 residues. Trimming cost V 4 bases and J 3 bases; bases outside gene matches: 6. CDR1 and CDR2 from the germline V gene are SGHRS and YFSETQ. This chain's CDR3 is CASSASTGDTGELFF. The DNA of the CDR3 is TGCGCCAGCAGCGCATCAACAGGGGACACCGGGGAGCTGTTTTTT.

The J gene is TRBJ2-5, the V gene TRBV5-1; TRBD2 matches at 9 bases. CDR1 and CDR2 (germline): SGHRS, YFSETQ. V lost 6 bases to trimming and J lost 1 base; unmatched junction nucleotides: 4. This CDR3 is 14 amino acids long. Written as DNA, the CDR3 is TGCGCCAGCATGCCTAGCGGGGCCCAAGAGACCCAGTACTTC. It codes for CASMPSGAQETQYF.

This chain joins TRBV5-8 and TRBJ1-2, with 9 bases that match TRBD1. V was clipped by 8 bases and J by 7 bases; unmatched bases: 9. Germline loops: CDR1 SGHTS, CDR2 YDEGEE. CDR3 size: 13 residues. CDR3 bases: TGTGCCAGTTTACAGGGGGCTGTCGGTGGCTACACCTTC. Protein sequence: CASLQGAVGGYTF.